The clone carrying this TCR beta chain showed up just a few times. This specimen comes from a study of human T cells and chemical hapten exposure. TCRdb fed the RACE reads into MiXCR, producing one record per CDR3 protein. Among roughly 30,000 distinct CDR3 sequences listed, 7.5% to 10% were seen once. This CDR3 is 14 amino acids long. V was clipped by 0 bases and J by 4 bases, with 7 bases between them. Germline assignment: CDR1 LGHNA and CDR2 YSLEER. Time point described: patch test 2, 6 weeks after DPC sensitization. Treatment noted: therapeutic diphenylcyclopropenone sensitization with weekly scalp DPC.

The origin of this receptor is a man in his thirties or forties with alopecia areata. Some clones in this sample may be carry-over from other donors' samples. The V call is TRBV4-3, the J call TRBJ2-4, with D unclear. Sequencing used whole blood, obtained in connection with sensitization to the hapten diphenylcyclopropenone (DPC). The CDR3 loop reads CASSQDHGKNIQYF. CDR3 nucleotide sequence: TGCGCCAGCAGCCAAGATCATGGGAAAAACATTCAGTACTTC.